The entry below gives a single TCR beta chain sequence along with its context. Seattle cases were enrolled at active infection and followed longitudinally. These data come from a study of blood T cell repertoires in COVID-19. Across the study: The analysed material was cDNA or gDNA that came from T cells, B-cell-depleted T cells, or PBMCs.

TCRdb keeps only in-frame clones here, not all; method: immunoSEQ multiplex PCR. The sample carries over 250,000 clones, 90% recorded once. The CDR3 extends over 15 amino acids. J lost 3 bases, V lost 10 bases, and 12 bases had no gene match. Germline CDR1 reads MNHEY; CDR2 reads SVGAGI. The source is a woman aged 50 to 65 with COVID-19, enrolled during active disease. The V gene is TRBV6-5, the J gene TRBJ2-1; the match to TRBD2 covers 7 bases. What was sequenced was peripheral blood. CDR3: CATELATSSYNEQFF. CDR3 nucleotides: TGTGCCACCGAATTAGCGACTAGCAGCTACAATGAGCAGTTCTTC.